The present entry profiles one TCR beta chain with its context. The junction does not match germline at one end; this may be a read error. Each diagnosis was grounded in clinical symptoms, serum thyroxine and TRAb, thyroid ultrasound, and orbital computed tomography. CDR1 and CDR2 (germline): SGHAT, FQNNGV. The CDR3 runs to 8 residues. These data come from a study of T cells in Graves' hyperthyroidism and ophthalmopathy. RNA transcripts provided the source from which TCR beta CDR3 regions were amplified. The HTBI set primed first-round TCR CDR3 RT-PCR. TCRdb re-called the multiplex PCR reads with MiXCR, one entry per CDR3 protein. The sample shows 750,000 to 950,000 distinct CDR3 sequences, 38% of them seen only once.

This chain connects TRBV11-2 to TRBJ1-3; D is unclear. Specimen: blood. This sequence originates from a man younger than 35 with Graves' hyperthyroidism. CDR3 amino acids: CASSFADF. Written as DNA, the CDR3 is TGTGCCAGCAGCTTTGCGGATTTT.